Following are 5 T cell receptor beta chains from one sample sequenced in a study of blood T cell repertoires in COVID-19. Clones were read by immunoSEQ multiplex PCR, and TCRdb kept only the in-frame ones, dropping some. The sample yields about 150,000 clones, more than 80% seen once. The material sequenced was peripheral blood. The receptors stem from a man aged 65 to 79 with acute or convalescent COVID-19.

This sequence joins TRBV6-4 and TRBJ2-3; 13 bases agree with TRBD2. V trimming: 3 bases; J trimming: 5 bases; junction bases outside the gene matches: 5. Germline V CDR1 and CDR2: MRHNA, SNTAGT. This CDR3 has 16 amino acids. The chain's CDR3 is CASSERTSGSGDTQYF. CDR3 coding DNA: TGTGCCAGCAGTGAGCGGACTAGCGGGAGCGGAGATACGCAGTATTTT.

In DNA form, the CDR3 reads TGCAGCGTTAACAGGGTGGGCACTGAAGCTTTCTTT. Its protein product is CSVNRVGTEAFF. The V gene is TRBV29-1, the J gene TRBJ1-1, with D maybe TRBD1 (6 bases). Germline V CDR1 and CDR2: SQVTM, ANQGSEA. The CDR3 extends over 12 amino acids. V was shortened by 5 bases and J by 4 bases, with 11 bases between the two germline ends.

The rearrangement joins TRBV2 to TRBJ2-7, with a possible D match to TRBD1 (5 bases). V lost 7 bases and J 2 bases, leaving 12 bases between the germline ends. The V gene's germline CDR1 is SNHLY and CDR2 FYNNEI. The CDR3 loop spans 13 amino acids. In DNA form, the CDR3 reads TGTGCCAGCAAGGTGGGGCCCCCCTACGAGCAGTACTTC. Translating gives CASKVGPPYEQYF.

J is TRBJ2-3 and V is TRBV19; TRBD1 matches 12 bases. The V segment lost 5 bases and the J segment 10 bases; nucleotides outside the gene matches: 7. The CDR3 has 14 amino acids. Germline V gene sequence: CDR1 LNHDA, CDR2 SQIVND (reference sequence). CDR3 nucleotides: TGTGCCAGTAGTGGGACAGGGGGCGTTAATGCGCAGTATTTT. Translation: CASSGTGGVNAQYF.

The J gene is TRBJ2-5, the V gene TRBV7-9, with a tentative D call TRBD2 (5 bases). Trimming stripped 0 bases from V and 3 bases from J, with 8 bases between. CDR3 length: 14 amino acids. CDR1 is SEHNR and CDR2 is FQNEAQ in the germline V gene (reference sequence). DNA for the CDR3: TGTGCCAGCAGCTTAGCGGCCGGGAAAGAGACCCAGTACTTC. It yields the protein CASSLAAGKETQYF.